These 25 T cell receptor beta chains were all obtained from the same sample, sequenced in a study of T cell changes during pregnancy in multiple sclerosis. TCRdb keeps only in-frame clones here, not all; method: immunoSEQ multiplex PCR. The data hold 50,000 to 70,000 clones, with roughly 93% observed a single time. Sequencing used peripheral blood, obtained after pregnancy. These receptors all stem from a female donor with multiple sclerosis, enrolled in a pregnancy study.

DNA for the CDR3: TGTGCCAGCTCACCACAGGGGACAGGGGGCTCCTACGAGCAGTACTTC. It specifies CASSPQGTGGSYEQYF. The genes are TRBV18 and TRBJ2-7; 11 bases are shared with TRBD1. V gave up 1 base and J gave up 0 bases; unmatched junction bases: 2. The germline CDR1 and CDR2 sequences are KGHSH and LQKENI. The length of the CDR3 is 16 residues.

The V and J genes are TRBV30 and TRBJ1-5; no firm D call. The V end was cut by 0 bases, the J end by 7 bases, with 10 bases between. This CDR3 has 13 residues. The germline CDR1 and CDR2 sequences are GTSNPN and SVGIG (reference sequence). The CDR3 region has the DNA TGTGCCTGGAGTGTACTGGGAGAGCAGCCCCAGCATTTT. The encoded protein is CAWSVLGEQPQHF.

The CDR3 nucleotides are TGTGCCATCAGGCTGGGGACAGGGCAACAGAACACTGAAGCTTTCTTT. Protein product: CAIRLGTGQQNTEAFF. The rearrangement joins TRBV10-3 to TRBJ1-1, with 9 bases identical to TRBD1. V gave up 6 bases and J gave up 1 base; unmatched junction bases: 9. The V gene's germline CDR1 is ENHRY and CDR2 SYGVKD. The CDR3 has 16 residues.

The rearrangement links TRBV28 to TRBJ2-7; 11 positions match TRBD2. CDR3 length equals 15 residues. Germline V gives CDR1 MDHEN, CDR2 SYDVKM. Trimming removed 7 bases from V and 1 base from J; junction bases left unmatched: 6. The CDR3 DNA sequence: TGTGCCAGCACCATTGGGACTAGCGGATCCTACGAGCAGTACTTC. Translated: CASTIGTSGSYEQYF.

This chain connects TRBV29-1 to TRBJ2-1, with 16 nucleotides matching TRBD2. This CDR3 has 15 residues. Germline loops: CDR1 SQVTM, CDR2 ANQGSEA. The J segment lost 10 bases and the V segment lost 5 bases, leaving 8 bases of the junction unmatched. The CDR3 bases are TGCAGCGTTTACAAACCGGGACTAGCGGGAGGGGAGCAGTTCTTC. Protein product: CSVYKPGLAGGEQFF.

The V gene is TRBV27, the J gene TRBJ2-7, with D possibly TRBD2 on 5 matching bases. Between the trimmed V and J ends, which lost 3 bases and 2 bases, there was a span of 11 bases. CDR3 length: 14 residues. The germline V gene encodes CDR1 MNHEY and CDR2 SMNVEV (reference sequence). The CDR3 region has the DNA TGTGCCAGCAGTTTCGGGGATGGAACCTACGAGCAGTACTTC. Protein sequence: CASSFGDGTYEQYF.

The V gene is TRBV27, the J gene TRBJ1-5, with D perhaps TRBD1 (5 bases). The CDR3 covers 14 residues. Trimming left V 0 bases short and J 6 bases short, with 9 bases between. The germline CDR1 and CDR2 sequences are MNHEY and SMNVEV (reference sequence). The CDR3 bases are TGTGCCAGCAGTTTATCAGGGGCGGCTCAGCCCCAGCATTTT. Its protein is CASSLSGAAQPQHF.

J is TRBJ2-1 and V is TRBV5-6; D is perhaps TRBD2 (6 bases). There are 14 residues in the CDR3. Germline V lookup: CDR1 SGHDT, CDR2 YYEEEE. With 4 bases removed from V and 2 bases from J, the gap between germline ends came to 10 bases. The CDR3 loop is CASSPDYPYNEQFF. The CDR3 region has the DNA TGTGCCAGCAGCCCGGACTACCCCTACAATGAGCAGTTCTTC.

As DNA, the CDR3 is TGTGCCAGCAGCTTATATCCGGGACTAGCGGGAGACGATACCGGGGAGCTGTTTTTT. Amino acid sequence: CASSLYPGLAGDDTGELFF. This chain joins TRBV11-3 and TRBJ2-2; TRBD2 matches at 14 bases. V was clipped by 2 bases and J by 5 bases; unmatched bases: 10. The germline V gene encodes CDR1 SGHNT and CDR2 YENEEA. The CDR3 has 19 amino acids.

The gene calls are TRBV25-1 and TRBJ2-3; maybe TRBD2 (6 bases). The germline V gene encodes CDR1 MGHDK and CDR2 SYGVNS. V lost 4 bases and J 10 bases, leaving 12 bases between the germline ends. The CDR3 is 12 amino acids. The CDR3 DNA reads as TGTGCCAGCAGTGGGGACTTCTTCTCGCAGTATTTT. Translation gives CASSGDFFSQYF.

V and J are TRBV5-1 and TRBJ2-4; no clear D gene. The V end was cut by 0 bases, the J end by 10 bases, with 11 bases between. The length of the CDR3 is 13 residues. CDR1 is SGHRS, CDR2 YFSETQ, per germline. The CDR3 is CASSLDASWIQYF. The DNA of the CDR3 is TGCGCCAGCAGCTTGGATGCCAGTTGGATTCAGTACTTC.

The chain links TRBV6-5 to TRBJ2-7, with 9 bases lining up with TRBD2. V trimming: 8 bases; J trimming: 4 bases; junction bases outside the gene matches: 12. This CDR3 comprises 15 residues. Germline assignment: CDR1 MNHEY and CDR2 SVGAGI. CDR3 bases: TGTGCCAGCGGTAACCCTAGCGGGATCGGGTACGAGCAGTACTTC. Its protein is CASGNPSGIGYEQYF.

The CDR3 sequence: CASSPLSGGHTQYF. The CDR3 nucleotides read TGTGCCAGCAGTCCCTTGTCCGGGGGGCATACGCAGTATTTT. This rearrangement joins TRBV28 to TRBJ2-3, with a weak D call TRBD2 (7 bases). The V gene lost 5 bases and the J gene lost 7 bases, with 16 bases spanning the gap. Germline V gene sequence: CDR1 MDHEN, CDR2 SYDVKM. The CDR3 loop spans 14 amino acids.

The CDR3 DNA follows: TGTGCCAGCAGCTCGCCGACAGCCCCGCCGTATAATGAAAAACTGTTTTTT. This sequence encodes CASSSPTAPPYNEKLFF. V gene TRBV7-9 combines with J gene TRBJ1-4, with D maybe TRBD1 (5 bases). CDR1 SEHNR and CDR2 FQNEAQ come from the germline V gene (reference sequence). V was pared by 4 bases and J by 4 bases, with 19 bases between. This CDR3 has 17 residues.

The chain's CDR3 is CSVGTGGSNEQFF. The CDR3 nucleotides are TGCAGCGTTGGGACAGGGGGCTCAAATGAGCAGTTCTTC. The chain has TRBV29-1 and TRBJ2-1; the match to TRBD1 covers 11 bases. The junction had 3 bases not matched to a gene; V was cut back by 4 bases and J by 7 bases. The germline V gene encodes CDR1 SQVTM and CDR2 ANQGSEA. The CDR3 sequence is 13 residues long.

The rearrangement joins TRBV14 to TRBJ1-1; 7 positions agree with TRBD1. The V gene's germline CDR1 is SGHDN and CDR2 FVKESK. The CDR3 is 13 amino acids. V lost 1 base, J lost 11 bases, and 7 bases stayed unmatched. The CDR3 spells CASSQGGGSGAFF. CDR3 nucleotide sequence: TGTGCCAGCAGCCAAGGAGGGGGCAGTGGGGCTTTCTTT.

As DNA, the CDR3 is TGTGCCAGCAGCTTAGAACATATCCTCTCCTACGAGCAGTACTTC. As protein: CASSLEHILSYEQYF. The rearrangement links TRBV11-2 to TRBJ2-7; D is uncertain. V lost 0 bases and J 0 bases, leaving 9 bases between the germline ends. Germline CDR1 is SGHAT and CDR2 is FQNNGV. The CDR3 sequence is 15 residues long.

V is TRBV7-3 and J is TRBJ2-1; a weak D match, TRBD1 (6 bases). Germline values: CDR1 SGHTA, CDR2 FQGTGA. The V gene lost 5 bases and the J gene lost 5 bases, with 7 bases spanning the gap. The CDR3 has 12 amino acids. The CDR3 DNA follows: TGTGCCAGCAGCAGGGGGAACAATGAGCAGTTCTTC. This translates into CASSRGNNEQFF. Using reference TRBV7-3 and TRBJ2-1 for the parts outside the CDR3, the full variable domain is GAGVSQTPSNKVTEKGKYVELRCDPISGHTALYWYRQSLGQGPEFLIYFQGTGAADDSGLPNDRFFAVRPEGSVSTLKIQRTERGDSAVYLCASSRGNNEQFFGPGTRLTVL.

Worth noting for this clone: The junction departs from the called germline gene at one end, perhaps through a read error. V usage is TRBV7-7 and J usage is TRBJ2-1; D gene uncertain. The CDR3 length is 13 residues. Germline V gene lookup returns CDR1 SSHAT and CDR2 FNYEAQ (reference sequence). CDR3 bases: TGTGCTAGCAGCTTAGGCACTGGAGATGAGCAGTTCTTC. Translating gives CASSLGTGDEQFF.

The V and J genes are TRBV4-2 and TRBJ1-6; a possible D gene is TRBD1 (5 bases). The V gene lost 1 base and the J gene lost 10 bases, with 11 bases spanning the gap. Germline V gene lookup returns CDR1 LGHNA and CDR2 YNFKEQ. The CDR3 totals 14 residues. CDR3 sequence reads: CASSQAGELSPLHF. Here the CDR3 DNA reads TGTGCCAGCAGCCAAGCGGGGGAGCTCTCACCCCTCCACTTT.

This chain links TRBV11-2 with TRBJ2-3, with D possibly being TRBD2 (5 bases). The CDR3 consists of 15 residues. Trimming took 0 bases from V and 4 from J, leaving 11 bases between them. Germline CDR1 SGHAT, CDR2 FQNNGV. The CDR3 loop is CASSLDRGRADTQYF. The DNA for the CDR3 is TGTGCCAGCAGCTTAGATCGGGGAAGGGCAGATACGCAGTATTTT.

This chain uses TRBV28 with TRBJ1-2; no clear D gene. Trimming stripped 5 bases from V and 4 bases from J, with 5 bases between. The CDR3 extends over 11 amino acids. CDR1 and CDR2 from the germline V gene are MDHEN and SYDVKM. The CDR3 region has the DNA TGTGCCAGCAGTCCCGGCTATGGCTACACCTTC. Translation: CASSPGYGYTF.

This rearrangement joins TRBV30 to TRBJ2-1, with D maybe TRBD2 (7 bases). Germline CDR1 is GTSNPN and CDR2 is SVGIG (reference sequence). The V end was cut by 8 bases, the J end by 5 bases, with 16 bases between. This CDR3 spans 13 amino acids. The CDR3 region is CATGRGANNEQFF. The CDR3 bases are TGTGCCACAGGGAGGGGGGCGAACAATGAGCAGTTCTTC.

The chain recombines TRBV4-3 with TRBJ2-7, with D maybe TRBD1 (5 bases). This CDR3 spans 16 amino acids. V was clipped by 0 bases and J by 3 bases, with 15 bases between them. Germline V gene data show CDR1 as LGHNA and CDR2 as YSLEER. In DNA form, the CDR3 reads TGCGCCAGCAGCCAAGATTATTCAGGGCAGGACTACGAGCAGTACTTC. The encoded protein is CASSQDYSGQDYEQYF.

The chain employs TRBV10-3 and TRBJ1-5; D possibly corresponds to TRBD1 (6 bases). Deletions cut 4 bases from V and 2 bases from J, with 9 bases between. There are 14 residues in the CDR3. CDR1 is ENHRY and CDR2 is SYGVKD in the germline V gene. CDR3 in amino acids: CAISVGGGNQPQHF. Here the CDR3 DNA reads TGTGCCATCAGTGTAGGGGGTGGCAATCAGCCCCAGCATTTT.